What follows are 13 T cell receptor beta chains derived from one specimen sequenced in a study of PD-1 blockade in mismatch repair-deficient tumors. Time point in this sample: 10-day in vitro stimulation with candidate neoantigen peptide 4. The assay was immunoSEQ multiplex PCR, and TCRdb's table has in-frame clones only and misses some. The sample includes about 14,000 clones, approximately 80% of them seen just once. Antigens for these TCRs are unknown. The sample here was cells cultured in vitro, taken from a patient treated with pembrolizumab. These receptors all stem from an adult with mismatch repair-deficient cancer.

This sequence joins TRBV7-8 and TRBJ1-6, with 9 bases lining up with TRBD1. J lost 5 bases, V lost 0 bases, and 2 bases had no gene match. Germline CDR1 SGHVS, CDR2 FQNEAQ. This CDR3 spans 16 amino acids. The CDR3 bases are TGTGCCAGCAGCTTAGCGGGACAGGGTGATAATTCACCCCTCCACTTT. Translation gives CASSLAGQGDNSPLHF. Together with reference TRBV7-8 and TRBJ1-6, the CDR3 gives the full variable domain: GAGVSQSPRYKVAKRGQDVALRCDPISGHVSLFWYQQALGQGPEFLTYFQNEAQLDKSGLPSDRFFAERPEGSVSTLKIQRTQQEDSAVYLCASSLAGQGDNSPLHFGNGTRLTVT.

The V gene is TRBV4-1, the J gene TRBJ2-5; unclear D gene. Germline CDR1 reads MGHRA; CDR2 reads YSYEKL. This CDR3 comprises 13 residues. Between the trimmed V and J ends, which lost 1 base and 4 bases, there was a span of 7 bases. CDR3 DNA: TGCGCCAGCAGCCAAGTCCACGGAGAGACCCAGTACTTC. It codes for CASSQVHGETQYF.

This clone has only one observation. This chain connects TRBV19 to TRBJ1-5; a possible D gene is TRBD1 (5 bases). V was pared by 3 bases and J by 10 bases, with 16 bases between. Germline values: CDR1 LNHDA, CDR2 SQIVND (reference sequence). The CDR3 length is 14 residues. CDR3 amino acids: CASSIGGGGDPQHF. For the CDR3, the DNA is TGTGCCAGTAGTATCGGTGGGGGGGGAGATCCCCAGCATTTT.

V is TRBV5-1 and J is TRBJ2-1, with D maybe TRBD2 (6 bases). V shed 0 bases and J shed 0 bases, with 7 bases lying between them. The CDR3 is 15 amino acids. Germline lookup yields CDR1 SGHRS and CDR2 YFSETQ. The chain's CDR3 is CASSLAEGSYNEQFF. The CDR3 nucleotides are TGCGCCAGCAGCTTGGCGGAGGGCTCCTACAATGAGCAGTTCTTC.

This clone was detected once. The chain employs TRBV4-2 and TRBJ2-5; D remains ambiguous. With 4 bases removed from V and 4 bases from J, the gap between germline ends came to 13 bases. The germline V gene has CDR1 LGHNA and CDR2 YNFKEQ. The CDR3 is 14 residues long. CDR3 in amino acids: CASSPGTSIETQYF. As DNA, the CDR3 is TGTGCCAGCAGCCCAGGAACGTCCATAGAGACCCAGTACTTC.

This rearrangement joins TRBV18 to TRBJ2-5, with D maybe TRBD2 (5 bases). Germline assignment: CDR1 KGHSH and CDR2 LQKENI. With 2 bases removed from V and 5 bases from J, the gap between germline ends came to 15 bases. The CDR3 runs to 15 residues. CDR3 DNA sequence: TGTGCCAGCTCACCAACTTCGACCGGGGATGAGACCCAGTACTTC. Protein: CASSPTSTGDETQYF.

V is TRBV19 and J is TRBJ1-2; D possibly corresponds to TRBD1 (5 bases). Germline V lookup: CDR1 LNHDA, CDR2 SQIVND (reference sequence). This CDR3 is built from 12 residues. Trimming stripped 6 bases from V and 6 bases from J, with 11 bases between. CDR3 residues: CASRGDLDGYTF. The CDR3 DNA reads as TGTGCCAGTAGGGGGGACCTGGATGGCTACACCTTC.

The table lists this clone with a few counts. DNA of the CDR3: TGTGCCAGCAGCCTCAGGGTATCGGGCGAGCAGTACTTC. It codes for CASSLRVSGEQYF. The chain joins TRBV6-1 to TRBJ2-7; D is perhaps TRBD1 (5 bases). Trimming removed 6 bases from V and 6 bases from J, with 15 bases in between. Germline loops: CDR1 MNHNS, CDR2 SASEGT. The CDR3 is 13 residues long.

The chain uses TRBV2 and TRBJ1-5, with D hard to call. V was shortened by 5 bases and J by 0 bases, with 5 bases between the two germline ends. Germline V gene lookup returns CDR1 SNHLY and CDR2 FYNNEI. This CDR3 has 13 amino acids. The CDR3 coding sequence is TGTGCCAGCAGTTTCTATAGCAATCAGCCCCAGCATTTT. Protein product: CASSFYSNQPQHF.

The V and J genes are TRBV18 and TRBJ1-2; D might be TRBD1 (6 bases). Trimming stripped 2 bases from V and 8 bases from J, with 15 bases between. Germline V gives CDR1 KGHSH, CDR2 LQKENI. The CDR3 totals 14 residues. The CDR3 here is CASSPGTRGAGYTF. The CDR3 DNA reads as TGTGCCAGCTCACCAGGGACAAGAGGGGCCGGCTACACCTTC.

This chain connects TRBV25-1 to TRBJ2-7; D call uncertain. The CDR3 totals 12 residues. CDR1 is MGHDK and CDR2 is SYGVNS in the germline V gene. V lost 2 bases to trimming and J lost 8 bases, with 10 bases between them. CDR3 sequence reads: CASSEGIGKQYF. DNA for the CDR3: TGTGCCAGCAGTGAAGGCATTGGCAAGCAGTACTTC.

The CDR3 DNA sequence: TGTGCCAGTAGTAAATCTAGCGGGAGGCGGACCGGGGAGCTGTTTTTT. Translated, it gives CASSKSSGRRTGELFF. V usage is TRBV19 and J usage is TRBJ2-2; 11 nucleotides match TRBD2. Germline CDR1 reads LNHDA; CDR2 reads SQIVND (reference sequence). With 4 bases clipped from V and 5 bases from J, the junction kept 6 bases outside the gene matches. CDR3 length equals 16 residues.

V and J are TRBV27 and TRBJ1-4; TRBD1 matches at 11 bases. This CDR3 contains 16 residues. The junction had 5 bases not matched to a gene; V was cut back by 3 bases and J by 5 bases. From germline, CDR1 is MNHEY and CDR2 SMNVEV (reference sequence). CDR3 sequence reads: CASSLGTGGSNEKLFF. DNA for the CDR3: TGTGCCAGCAGTTTGGGGACAGGGGGTTCGAATGAAAAACTGTTTTTT.